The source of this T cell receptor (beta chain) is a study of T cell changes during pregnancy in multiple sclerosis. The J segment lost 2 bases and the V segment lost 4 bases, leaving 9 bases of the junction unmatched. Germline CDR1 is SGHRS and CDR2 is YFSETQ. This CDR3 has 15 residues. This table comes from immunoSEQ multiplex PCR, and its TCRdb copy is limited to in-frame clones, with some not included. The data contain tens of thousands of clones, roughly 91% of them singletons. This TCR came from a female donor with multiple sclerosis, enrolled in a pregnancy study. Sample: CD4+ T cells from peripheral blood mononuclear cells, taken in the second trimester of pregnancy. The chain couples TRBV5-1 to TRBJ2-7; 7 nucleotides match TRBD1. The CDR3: CASSRPGQSAYEQYF. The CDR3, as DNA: TGCGCCAGCAGCCGACCGGGACAGTCAGCCTACGAGCAGTACTTC.